One and the same sample provided the 10 T cell receptor beta chains below, sequenced in a study of T cells after yellow fever vaccination (dated by TCRdb to about 2019). To prepare the library, 5' RACE was applied. The instrument given in TCRdb is Illumina HiSeq 2500. The raw public reads went through TCRdb reprocessing: fastp at Q25, MiXCR clone calling, in-frame beta chains kept. Rows matching on CDR3 protein sequence are summarized as one entry with the most common DNA and genes. The table for this sample lists 610,000 or so distinct CDR3 sequences; more than 9% of them were counted only once. The ten largest clones take up 14% to 15% of the sample. The treatment or condition label for this specimen denotes: live attenuated yellow fever vaccine strain. The starting material was PBMCs, obtained on the day of the yellow fever booster vaccination. Source of these receptors: a man aged 30 to 45 who received the YFV17D yellow fever vaccine.

This clonotype was found many times. The chain recombines TRBV5-1 with TRBJ2-5; D is undetermined. The V gene's germline CDR1 is SGHRS and CDR2 YFSETQ. Trimming took off 0 bases at V and 5 bases at J, with 8 bases between the two ends. This CDR3 spans 13 amino acids. The CDR3 is CASSLASPETQYF. As DNA, the CDR3 is TGCGCCAGCAGCTTGGCAAGCCCGGAGACCCAGTACTTC. Full variable domain (rest looked up from reference TRBV5-1 and TRBJ2-5): KAGVTQTPRYLIKTRGQQVTLSCSPISGHRSVSWYQQTPGQGLQFLFEYFSETQRNKGNFPGRFSGRQFSNSRSEMNVSTLELGDSALYLCASSLASPETQYFGPGTRLLVL.

This clonotype was seen a handful of times. The rearrangement uses TRBV3-1 and TRBJ2-5, with no clear D. From germline, CDR1 is LGHDT and CDR2 YNNKEL (reference sequence). V gave up 0 bases and J gave up 5 bases, with 7 bases separating them. The CDR3 has 13 residues. CDR3 region: CASSQDPRETQYF. Written as DNA, the CDR3 is TGTGCCAGCAGCCAAGATCCACGCGAGACCCAGTACTTC.

This chain joins TRBV29-1 and TRBJ2-7, with D possibly matching TRBD2 (7 bases). The V end lost 8 bases, the J end lost 2 bases, and 16 bases lay between the germline ends. CDR1 SQVTM and CDR2 ANQGSEA come from the germline V gene. There are 13 residues in the CDR3. CDR3 sequence (DNA): TGCAGCACAAAAGGGGGAGGGACCTACGAGCAGTACTTC. Encoded protein: CSTKGGGTYEQYF.

The chain links TRBV20-1 to TRBJ2-5; 11 bases are a match to TRBD2. V lost 6 bases, J lost 0 bases, and 9 bases stayed unmatched. The CDR3 is 16 residues long. Germline V lookup: CDR1 DFQATT, CDR2 SNEGSKA (reference sequence). CDR3 in DNA: TGCAGTGCACCCCTCTCGGGACTAGCGGACCAAGAGACCCAGTACTTC. This gives the protein CSAPLSGLADQETQYF.

This chain links TRBV27 with TRBJ2-7, with 8 bases matching TRBD1. There are 16 residues in the CDR3. CDR1 and CDR2 (germline): MNHEY, SMNVEV (reference sequence). The J segment lost 2 bases and the V segment lost 3 bases, leaving 9 bases of the junction unmatched. CDR3 loop: CASSLGPDRGPYEQYF. CDR3 in DNA: TGTGCCAGCAGTTTGGGGCCAGACAGGGGTCCCTACGAGCAGTACTTC.

This clonotype occurred many times. The chain recombines TRBV7-2 with TRBJ1-3; D gene uncertain. The CDR3 consists of 14 residues. V gave up 5 bases and J gave up 0 bases, with 8 bases separating them. Germline-derived CDR1 and CDR2 are SGHTA and FQGNSA. For the CDR3, the DNA is TGTGCCAGCAGCCGTGATGACTCTGGAAACACCATATATTTT. As protein: CASSRDDSGNTIYF.

This chain uses TRBV7-3 with TRBJ2-1; the D gene is possibly TRBD1 (6 bases). The germline V and J ends were trimmed by 5 bases and 0 bases, with 17 bases remaining between them. This CDR3 contains 17 residues. Germline lookup yields CDR1 SGHTA and CDR2 FQGTGA. As DNA, the CDR3 is TGTGCCAGCAGCCTAGGGGACACCCCAGTCTCCTACAATGAGCAGTTCTTC. Protein product: CASSLGDTPVSYNEQFF. Looking up the rest from reference TRBV7-3 and TRBJ2-1 gives the full variable domain: GAGVSQTPSNKVTEKGKYVELRCDPISGHTALYWYRQSLGQGPEFLIYFQGTGAADDSGLPNDRFFAVRPEGSVSTLKIQRTERGDSAVYLCASSLGDTPVSYNEQFFGPGTRLTVL.

The V gene is TRBV6-5, the J gene TRBJ2-1, with D possibly TRBD1 on 6 matching bases. The germline V gene has CDR1 MNHEY and CDR2 SVGAGI. V was shortened by 6 bases and J by 10 bases, with 10 bases between the two germline ends. This CDR3 is 11 amino acids long. In DNA form, the CDR3 reads TGTGCCAGCAGCGCAGGGGCCGAGCAGTTCTTC. This sequence encodes CASSAGAEQFF.

The sample holds many counts of this clonotype. The J gene is TRBJ2-5, the V gene TRBV2; tentative D call: TRBD2 (5 bases). This CDR3 region has 14 residues. The ends were cut back, 8 bases at V and 5 bases at J, with 18 bases in the middle. Germline CDR1 is SNHLY and CDR2 is FYNNEI. As DNA, the CDR3 is TGTGCCAGCCTAACTAGGAAGGCGACGGAGACCCAGTACTTC. Protein sequence: CASLTRKATETQYF. The full variable domain, with the rest looked up from reference TRBV2 and TRBJ2-5, is EPEVTQTPSHQVTQMGQEVILRCVPISNHLYFYWYRQILGQKVEFLVSFYNNEISEKSEIFDDQFSVERPDGSNFTLKIRSTKLEDSAMYFCASLTRKATETQYFGPGTRLLVL.

In this sample, this clonotype turned up a few times. CDR3 amino acids: CATSREVAIPEKLFF. In DNA form, the CDR3 reads TGTGCCACCAGCAGAGAGGTAGCTATTCCGGAAAAACTGTTTTTT. This chain joins TRBV15 and TRBJ1-4, with unresolved D. This CDR3 comprises 15 residues. CDR1 is LNHNV and CDR2 is YYDKDF in the germline V gene (reference sequence). Trimming cost V 0 bases and J 8 bases, with 13 bases left between them.